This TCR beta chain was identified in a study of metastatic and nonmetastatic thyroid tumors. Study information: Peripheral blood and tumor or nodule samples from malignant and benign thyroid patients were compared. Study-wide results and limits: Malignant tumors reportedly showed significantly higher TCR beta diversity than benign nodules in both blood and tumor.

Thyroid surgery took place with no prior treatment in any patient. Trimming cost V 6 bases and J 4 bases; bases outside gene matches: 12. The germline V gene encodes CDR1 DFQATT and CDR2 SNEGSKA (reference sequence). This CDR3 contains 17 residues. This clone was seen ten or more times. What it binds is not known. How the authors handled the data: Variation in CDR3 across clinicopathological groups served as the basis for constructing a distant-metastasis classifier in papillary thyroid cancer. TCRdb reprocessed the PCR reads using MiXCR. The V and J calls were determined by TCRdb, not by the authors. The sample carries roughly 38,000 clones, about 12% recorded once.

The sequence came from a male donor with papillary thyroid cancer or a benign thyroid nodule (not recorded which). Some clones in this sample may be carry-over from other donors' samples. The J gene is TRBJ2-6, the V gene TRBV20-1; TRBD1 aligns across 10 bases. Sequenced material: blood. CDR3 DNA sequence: TGCAGTGCCACCAGTCCCGGGACAGGGGCCGGGGCCAACGTCCTGACTTTC. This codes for CSATSPGTGAGANVLTF.